These T cell receptor beta chains were read from a single sample in a study of T cells in Graves' hyperthyroidism and ophthalmopathy. Via MiXCR, TCRdb re-called the multiplex PCR reads, giving one row per CDR3 protein. The profile shows 550,000 to 850,000 distinct CDR3 sequences, roughly a sixth of them singletons. Specimen: blood. These receptor sequences come from a woman in her forties or fifties with Graves' hyperthyroidism that later progressed to Graves' ophthalmopathy. CDR3s include the opening cysteine and the closing phenylalanine or tryptophan. A D gene is named only where the DNA matches it firmly. Rows may omit the clone size; those that give it use once, few, many or a size class.

v_call	d_call	j_call	clone_size	cdr3_aa	cdr3_nt
TRBV30	-	TRBJ1-2	many	CAWSPGPQGRYYGYTF	TGTGCCTGGAGCCCAGGACCCCAGGGGCGGTACTATGGCTACACCTTC
TRBV7-2	-	TRBJ1-2	-	CASSLEPGVNYGYTF	TGTGCCAGCAGCTTAGAGCCCGGAGTTAACTATGGCTACACCTTC
TRBV7-8	-	TRBJ2-7	many	CASSYKGSSSYEQYF	TGTGCCAGCAGCTATAAGGGGTCCAGCTCCTACGAGCAGTACTTC
TRBV19	TRBD1	TRBJ1-3	-	CASSEDRHSGNTIYF	TGTGCCAGTAGCGAGGACAGGCACTCTGGAAACACCATATATTTT
TRBV11-2	TRBD1	TRBJ1-2	many	CASSMRTGENNYGYTF	TGTGCCAGCAGCATGCGGACAGGAGAGAATAACTATGGCTACACCTTC
TRBV7-9	-	TRBJ2-2	-	CASSPAPKAGELFF	TGTGCCAGCAGCCCCGCTCCCAAGGCCGGGGAGCTGTTTTTT
TRBV7-2	TRBD1	TRBJ2-7	few	CASSRRQGAYEQYF	TGTGCCAGCAGCCGGCGACAGGGGGCCTACGAGCAGTACTTC
TRBV11-2	-	TRBJ1-1	many	CASSPRTVEAFF	TGTGCCAGCAGCCCTCGGACAGTTGAAGCTTTCTTT
TRBV5-1	-	TRBJ2-7	-	CASSLDWGYGYEQYF	TGCGCCAGCAGCTTGGACTGGGGTTACGGCTACGAGCAGTACTTC
TRBV6-1	TRBD1	TRBJ1-1	few	CASSDTTGENTEAFF	TGTGCCAGCAGTGACACAACAGGGGAGAACACTGAAGCTTTCTTT
TRBV11-3	-	TRBJ2-1	-	CASSPGGGISYNEQFF	TGTGCCAGCAGCCCAGGGGGGGGTATCTCCTACAATGAGCAGTTCTTC
TRBV7-9	-	TRBJ1-2	-	CATETRGQQLDGYTF	TGTGCCACAGAGACGAGGGGCCAGCAATTAGATGGCTACACCTTC
TRBV3-1	TRBD2	TRBJ2-3	-	CASSQEWTSGGAVRTQYF	TGTGCCAGCAGCCAAGAGTGGACTAGCGGGGGGGCCGTCAGGACGCAGTATTTT
TRBV27	-	TRBJ1-1	-	CASSTEVVGQAFF	TGTGCCAGCAGTACGGAGGTTGTGGGGCAAGCTTTCTTT
TRBV2	TRBD1	TRBJ1-2	many	CASKYDRDHGYTF	TGTGCCAGCAAGTACGACAGGGACCATGGCTACACCTTC
TRBV2	TRBD2	TRBJ2-2	many	CASSRGGFGELFF	TGTGCCAGCAGTCGGGGGGGATTCGGGGAGCTGTTTTTT
TRBV4-1	TRBD1	TRBJ1-1	few	CASSQLLSPGTGFGEAFF	TGCGCCAGCAGCCAACTACTTAGTCCCGGGACAGGGTTCGGCGAAGCTTTCTTT
TRBV6-1	TRBD1	TRBJ1-5	-	CASSGSGQGAWDSNQPQHF	TGTGCCAGCAGTGGGAGCGGGCAGGGGGCTTGGGATAGCAATCAGCCCCAGCATTTT
TRBV2	-	TRBJ2-1	many	CALNQQGLSYNEQFF	TGTGCCCTTAACCAACAGGGACTCAGCTACAATGAGCAGTTCTTC
TRBV20-1	-	TRBJ1-2	few	CSARSVWNSEPYGYTF	TGCAGTGCTAGGTCGGTTTGGAACAGCGAACCCTATGGCTACACCTTC
TRBV7-2	-	TRBJ1-4	-	CASSLTPQLANEKLFF	TGTGCCAGCAGCTTAACCCCCCAACTGGCAAATGAAAAACTGTTTTTT
TRBV20-1	-	TRBJ1-5	many	CSGRQEYQPQHF	TGCAGTGGACGACAGGAGTATCAGCCCCAGCATTTT
TRBV6-1	-	TRBJ2-2	few	CASSPDRSGELFF	TGTGCCAGCAGTCCAGACAGGTCCGGGGAGCTGTTTTTT
TRBV11-2	TRBD2	TRBJ2-1	many	CASSSYGTSGGPGQFF	TGTGCCAGCAGCTCTTATGGGACTAGCGGGGGGCCCGGGCAGTTCTTC
TRBV5-4	TRBD2	TRBJ2-7	-	CASSFSGVTDEQYF	TGTGCCAGCAGCTTTAGCGGGGTCACGGACGAGCAGTACTTC
TRBV11-2	TRBD1	TRBJ2-5	many	CASSLDRVAETQYF	TGTGCCAGCAGCCTGGACAGGGTAGCGGAGACCCAGTACTTC
TRBV19	TRBD1	TRBJ1-4	few	CASSIGTASEKLFF	TGTGCCAGTAGTATTGGGACAGCAAGTGAAAAACTGTTTTTT
TRBV6-2/TRBV6-3	-	TRBJ1-6	-	CASSYPRDNSPLHF	TGTGCCAGCAGTTACCCCCGGGATAATTCACCCCTCCACTTT
TRBV6-2/TRBV6-3	-	TRBJ1-5	many	CASRGSTTNQPQHF	TGTGCCAGCAGGGGCAGCACCACAAATCAGCCCCAGCATTTT
TRBV7-9	-	TRBJ1-2	-	CASSPGPIYGYTF	TGTGCCAGCAGCCCGGGGCCTATCTATGGCTACACCTTC
TRBV20-1	-	TRBJ2-5	many	CSARLEGRETQYF	TGCAGTGCTAGACTGGAAGGGAGGGAGACCCAGTACTTC